The rows below give T cell receptor beta chains drawn from one sample of a study of cytomegalovirus exposure and HLA in healthy donors. TCRdb's copy holds only in-frame clones and misses some; the assay was immunoSEQ multiplex PCR. The sample has approximately 250,000 clones, over 75% seen once. The sample comprised PBMCs. The receptor set was obtained from a boy aged 5 to 17 in good health and CMV-seronegative. Both conserved end residues are part of each CDR3. D genes are given only for firm matches. The size field is filled for only some rows; it gives once, few, many or a size class.

d_call,j_call,v_call,clone_size,cdr3_aa,cdr3_nt
-,TRBJ1-1,TRBV29-1,-,CSVVVRVRNTEAFF,TGCAGCGTTGTAGTCAGGGTGAGGAACACTGAAGCTTTCTTT
-,TRBJ1-3,TRBV5-1,-,CASSLDGVSGNTIYF,TGCGCCAGCAGCTTGGACGGGGTCTCTGGAAACACCATATATTTT
TRBD1,TRBJ1-5,TRBV9,-,CASSPTGTGRQPQHF,TGTGCCAGCAGCCCAACCGGGACAGGGCGTCAGCCCCAGCATTTT
-,TRBJ2-7,TRBV19,-,CASSIAPLSYEQYF,TGTGCCAGTAGTATAGCCCCCCTTAGTTACGAGCAGTACTTC
TRBD1,TRBJ1-5,TRBV15,-,CATRGPGQGLPRYQPQHF,TGTGCCACCAGAGGGCCGGGACAGGGCCTCCCCCGCTATCAGCCCCAGCATTTT
TRBD2,TRBJ2-1,TRBV10-3,-,CAIGTSANEQFF,TGTGCCATCGGAACTAGCGCCAATGAGCAGTTCTTC
TRBD1,TRBJ2-7,TRBV27,-,CASSLGQGVYEQYF,TGTGCCAGCAGTTTGGGGCAGGGGGTGTACGAGCAGTACTTC
TRBD1,TRBJ2-7,TRBV27,-,CASSLFRGPYEQYF,TGTGCCAGCAGTTTATTCAGGGGGCCATACGAGCAGTACTTC
TRBD1,TRBJ2-7,TRBV7-8,-,CASSLTGGRTYEQYF,TGTGCCAGCAGCTTGACAGGGGGCCGAACCTACGAGCAGTACTTC
TRBD1,TRBJ1-2,TRBV25-1,-,CASSGNRGLSARTF,TGTGCCAGCAGTGGGAACAGGGGGCTCTCGGCTAGGACCTTC
TRBD1,TRBJ1-1,TRBV5-1,-,CASSLGTGQANTEAFF,TGCGCCAGCAGCTTAGGTACCGGACAGGCGAACACTGAAGCTTTCTTT
-,TRBJ2-2,TRBV29-1,few,CILIHSLNTGELFF,TGCATTCTCATACACAGCTTGAACACCGGGGAGCTGTTTTTT
-,TRBJ1-2,TRBV7-9,-,CSSSPPVGTPRSNYGYTF,TGTTCCAGCAGCCCACCTGTAGGTACGCCCAGGTCGAACTATGGCTACACCTTC
-,TRBJ2-3,TRBV19,-,CASSMNRVGDTQYF,TGTGCCAGTAGTATGAACAGGGTAGGAGATACGCAGTATTTT
-,TRBJ2-7,TRBV6-1,-,CASSERGTLTYEQYF,TGTGCCAGCAGTGAACGAGGGACACTGACCTACGAGCAGTACTTC
TRBD2,TRBJ2-7,TRBV4-2,once,CASSYLAGGSYEQYF,TGTGCCAGCAGCTATCTAGCGGGGGGATCCTACGAGCAGTACTTC
-,TRBJ2-7,TRBV29-1,-,CSVAGQASYEQYF,TGCAGCGTAGCGGGACAGGCGTCCTACGAGCAGTACTTC
TRBD1,TRBJ2-4,TRBV6-1,-,CASSAGTGRDIQYF,TGTGCCAGCAGCGCCGGGACAGGGAGGGACATTCAGTACTTC
TRBD2,TRBJ2-1,TRBV11-3,-,CASSYSGSGNEQFF,TGTGCCAGCAGCTATAGCGGGAGCGGGAATGAGCAGTTCTTC
-,TRBJ2-2,TRBV30,-,CAWSTSNTGELFF,TGTGCCTGGAGTACGAGTAACACCGGGGAGCTGTTTTTT
-,TRBJ1-1,TRBV7-9,few,CASSPDGGTEAFF,TGTGCCAGCAGCCCAGACGGGGGGACTGAAGCTTTCTTT
TRBD1,TRBJ1-1,TRBV10-2,-,CASNQGANTEAFF,TGCGCCAGCAACCAGGGGGCGAACACTGAAGCTTTCTTT
TRBD1,TRBJ2-5,TRBV7-2,-,CASSSTGLQETQYF,TGTGCCAGCAGCTCGACAGGGTTGCAAGAGACCCAGTACTTC
-,TRBJ2-1,TRBV11-3,-,CASSPSRGGKNNEQFF,TGTGCCAGCAGCCCTTCCAGGGGTGGTAAAAACAATGAGCAGTTCTTC
-,TRBJ2-1,TRBV7-2,-,CASSLPPWAGPLYNEQFF,TGTGCCAGCAGCTTACCCCCCTGGGCGGGACCCCTCTACAATGAGCAGTTCTTC
-,TRBJ2-7,TRBV2,-,CASKAGFLAEQYF,TGTGCCAGCAAGGCAGGGTTTTTAGCTGAGCAGTACTTC
-,TRBJ1-2,TRBV6-5,-,CASSFEGDSLPYGYTF,TGTGCCAGCAGTTTCGAGGGAGATAGCTTGCCCTATGGCTACACCTTC
-,TRBJ2-3,TRBV7-3,-,CASSLDGTSTDTQYF,TGTGCCAGCAGCTTAGACGGGACAAGCACAGATACGCAGTATTTT
TRBD1,TRBJ1-2,TRBV6-6,-,CASSKGQGRPLYGYTF,TGTGCCAGCAGTAAGGGACAGGGAAGACCTCTCTATGGCTACACCTTC
-,TRBJ1-6,TRBV19,-,CASGERGFSNSPLHF,TGTGCCAGTGGCGAAAGGGGCTTCTCTAATTCACCCCTCCACTTT
-,TRBJ2-7,TRBV30,-,CATYRDSTEEQYF,TGTGCCACCTACCGGGACTCCACGGAGGAGCAGTACTTC
TRBD2,TRBJ2-2,TRBV5-1,-,CASSYRGTGGTGELFF,TGCGCCAGCAGCTACCGTGGGACGGGGGGGACCGGGGAGCTGTTTTTT